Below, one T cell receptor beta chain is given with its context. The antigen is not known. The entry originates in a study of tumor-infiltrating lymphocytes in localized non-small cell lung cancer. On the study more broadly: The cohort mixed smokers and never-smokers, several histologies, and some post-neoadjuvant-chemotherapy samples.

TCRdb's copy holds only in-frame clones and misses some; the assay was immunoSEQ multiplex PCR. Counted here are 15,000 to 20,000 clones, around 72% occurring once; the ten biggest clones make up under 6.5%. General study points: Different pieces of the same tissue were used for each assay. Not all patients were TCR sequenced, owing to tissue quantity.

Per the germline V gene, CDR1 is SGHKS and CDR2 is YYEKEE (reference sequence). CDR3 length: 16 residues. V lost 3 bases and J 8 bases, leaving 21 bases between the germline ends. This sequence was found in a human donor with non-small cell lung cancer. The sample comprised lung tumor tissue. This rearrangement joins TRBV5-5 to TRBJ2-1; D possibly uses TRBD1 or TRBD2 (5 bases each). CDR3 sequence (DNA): TGTGCCAGCAGCTCCTCCGGGAACAGGAGGTTCGATGAGCAGTTCTTC. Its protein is CASSSSGNRRFDEQFF.